This TCR beta chain was documented in a study of cytomegalovirus exposure and HLA in healthy donors. Overall study results and limits: Reports described diagnosis of cytomegalovirus status by the classifier as highly specific and sensitive. Evidence from a later analysis indicated that most CMV-associated TCR beta chains looked HLA-restricted.

This clone appeared once. The antigen is unknown. 13 Jbeta primers and 60 Vbeta primers were used for the PCR. The table came from immunoSEQ multiplex PCR; TCRdb's copy has only in-frame clones and leaves some out. The table shows some 190,000 clones, with about 77% occurring only once. The CDR3 totals 16 residues. Germline CDR1 and CDR2: SGHTA and FQGTGA. V lost 3 bases and J lost 2; bases outside the gene matches: 7. The material sequenced was PBMCs. The source is a man aged 25-40 years in good health and CMV-seropositive. The chain couples TRBV7-3 to TRBJ2-1, with 7 bases identical to TRBD2. The DNA of the CDR3 is TGTGCCAGCAGCTTGCTGCGGGAGCCGACCTACAATGAGCAGTTCTTC. It translates to CASSLLREPTYNEQFF.